This T cell receptor (beta chain) is drawn from a study of T cells in Graves' hyperthyroidism and ophthalmopathy. The investigators amplified TCR beta CDR3 regions from RNA transcripts. HTBI primers were used for first-round RT-PCR of the TCR CDR3. TCRdb recomputed calls from the multiplex PCR reads with MiXCR, one row per CDR3 protein. Of approximately 480,000 distinct CDR3 sequences listed, less than 25% are singletons. Trimming took off 5 bases at V and 7 bases at J, with 18 bases between the two ends. The germline CDR1 and CDR2 sequences are SGHVS and FQNEAQ. The CDR3 spans 15 residues. This clonotype was seen many times.

The sequence was collected from a man between 18 and 35 years old with Graves' hyperthyroidism. The rearrangement links TRBV7-8 to TRBJ1-5; weak D call: TRBD1 (5 bases). Sequencing input: blood. The CDR3 nucleotides read TGTGCCAGCAGCCCAAGGCTAGGGGAATTACAGCCCCAGCATTTT. It specifies CASSPRLGELQPQHF.